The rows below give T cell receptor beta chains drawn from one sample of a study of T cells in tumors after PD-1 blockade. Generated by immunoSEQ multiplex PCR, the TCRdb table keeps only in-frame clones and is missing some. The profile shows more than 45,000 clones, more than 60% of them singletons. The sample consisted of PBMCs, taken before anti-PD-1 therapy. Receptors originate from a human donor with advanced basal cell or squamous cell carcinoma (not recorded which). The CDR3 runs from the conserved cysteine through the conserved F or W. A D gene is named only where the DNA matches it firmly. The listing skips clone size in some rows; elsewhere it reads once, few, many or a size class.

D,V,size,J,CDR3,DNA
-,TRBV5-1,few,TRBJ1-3,CASSGIGGSSGNTIYF,TGCGCCAGCAGCGGAATTGGAGGCAGCTCTGGAAACACCATATATTTT
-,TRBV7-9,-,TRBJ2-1,CASSPPRHRGRDEQFF,TGTGCCAGCAGCCCTCCCCGACATCGGGGACGAGATGAGCAGTTCTTC
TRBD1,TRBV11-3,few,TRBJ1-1,CASSTRGTGNTEAFF,TGTGCCAGCAGCACACGCGGGACAGGGAACACTGAAGCTTTCTTT
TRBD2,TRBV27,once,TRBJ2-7,CASSPRLAYSYEQYF,TGTGCCAGCAGTCCCCGACTAGCGTACTCCTACGAGCAGTACTTC
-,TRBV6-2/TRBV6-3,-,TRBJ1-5,CASSLGLRGPANQPQHF,TGTGCCAGCAGCCTGGGACTAAGAGGTCCAGCCAATCAGCCCCAGCATTTT
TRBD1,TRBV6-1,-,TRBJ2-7,CASSAFYRGPSYEQYF,TGTGCCAGCAGTGCTTTCTACAGGGGGCCCTCCTACGAGCAGTACTTC
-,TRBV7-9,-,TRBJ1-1,CASSSPGGRTEAFF,TGTGCCAGCAGCTCCCCGGGGGGGAGAACTGAAGCTTTCTTT
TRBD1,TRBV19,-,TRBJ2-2,CASRIGQGQAGELFF,TGTGCCAGTAGGATCGGACAGGGGCAGGCCGGGGAGCTGTTTTTT
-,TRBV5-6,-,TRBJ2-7,CASSPPSPGYEQYF,TGTGCCAGCAGCCCTCCAAGCCCGGGCTACGAGCAGTACTTC
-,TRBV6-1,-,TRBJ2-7,CASSELRLREQYF,TGTGCCAGCAGTGAACTTCGGTTACGCGAGCAGTACTTC
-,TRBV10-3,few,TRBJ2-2,CAISESLLGRGELFF,TGTGCCATCAGTGAGTCTCTCTTAGGGCGCGGGGAGCTGTTTTTT
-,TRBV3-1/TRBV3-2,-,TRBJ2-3,CASSQEGTNTDTQYF,TGTGCCAGCAGCCAAGAGGGGACAAACACAGATACGCAGTATTTT
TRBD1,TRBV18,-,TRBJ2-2,CASSRTGMGTGELFF,TGTGCCAGCTCACGGACAGGGATGGGGACCGGGGAGCTGTTTTTT
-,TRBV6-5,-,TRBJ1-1,CASSYSRVGSTEAFF,TGTGCCAGCAGTTACTCCCGCGTTGGATCCACTGAAGCTTTCTTT
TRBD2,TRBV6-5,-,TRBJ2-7,CASRHPTSASVEQYF,TGTGCCAGCAGACACCCGACTAGCGCATCAGTCGAGCAGTACTTC
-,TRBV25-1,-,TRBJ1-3,CASSATQGFGNTIYF,TGTGCCAGCAGTGCGACCCAGGGGTTTGGAAACACCATATATTTT
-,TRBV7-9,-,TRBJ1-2,CASSWEGFYGYTF,TGTGCCAGCAGCTGGGAGGGGTTCTACGGCTACACCTTC
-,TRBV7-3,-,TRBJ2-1,CASSLIGSGEQFF,TGTGCCAGCAGCTTAATCGGCAGCGGGGAGCAGTTCTTC
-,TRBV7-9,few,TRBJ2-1,CASSLASLGNEQFF,TGTGCCAGCAGCTTAGCGTCATTGGGAAATGAGCAGTTCTTC
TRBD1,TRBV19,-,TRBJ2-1,CASSIQPGQGFNEQFF,TGTGCCAGTAGTATCCAACCGGGACAGGGATTCAATGAGCAGTTCTTC
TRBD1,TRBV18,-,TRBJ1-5,CASSPPSGQGNQPQHF,TGTGCCAGCTCACCACCCTCCGGACAGGGGAATCAGCCCCAGCATTTT
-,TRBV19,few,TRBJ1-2,CASSTTTGLRVGYTF,TGTGCCAGTAGCACTACCACAGGGCTAAGGGTTGGCTACACCTTC
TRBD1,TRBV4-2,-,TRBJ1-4,CASSQGDSREKLFF,TGTGCCAGCAGCCAAGGGGACAGTCGCGAAAAACTGTTTTTT
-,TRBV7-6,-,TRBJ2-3,CASSLTSEHTDTQYF,TGTGCCAGCAGCTTAACCAGTGAACACACAGATACGCAGTATTTT
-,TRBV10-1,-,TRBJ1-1,CASSESTRANTEAFF,TGCGCCAGCAGTGAGTCGACTCGGGCGAACACTGAAGCTTTCTTT
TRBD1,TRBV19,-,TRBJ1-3,CASSPLGQGAGNTIYF,TGTGCCAGTAGTCCACTGGGACAGGGGGCTGGAAACACCATATATTTT
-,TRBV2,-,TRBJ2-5,CASREDSFGTQYF,TGTGCCAGCAGGGAGGACTCCTTTGGGACCCAGTACTTC
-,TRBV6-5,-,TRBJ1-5,CASSKSGYNNQPQHF,TGTGCCAGCAGTAAGTCGGGCTATAACAATCAGCCCCAGCATTTT
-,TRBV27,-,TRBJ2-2,CASSVGRPPNTGELFF,TGTGCCAGCAGTGTGGGACGGCCCCCCAACACCGGGGAGCTGTTTTTT
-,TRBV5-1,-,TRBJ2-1,CASSVQGGYNEQFF,TGCGCCAGCAGTGTTCAGGGGGGCTACAATGAGCAGTTCTTC
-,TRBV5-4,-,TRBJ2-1,CASSSRLPSYNEQFF,TGTGCCAGCAGCTCCCGCCTCCCCTCCTACAATGAGCAGTTCTTC
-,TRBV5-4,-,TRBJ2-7,CASSLGYTGNSYEQYF,TGTGCCAGCAGCCTGGGGTATACGGGGAACTCCTACGAGCAGTACTTC
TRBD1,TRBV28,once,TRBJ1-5,CASILGQANQPQHF,TGTGCCAGCATCCTAGGACAGGCGAATCAGCCCCAGCATTTT
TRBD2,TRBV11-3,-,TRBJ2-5,CASSLETSGRATETQYF,TGTGCCAGCAGCTTGGAGACTAGCGGGAGAGCTACGGAGACCCAGTACTTC